This T cell receptor (beta chain) was sequenced for a study of beta chain features in type 1 diabetes (dated by TCRdb to between 2017 and 2018). General notes on the study: Mean age, gender distribution, total cell number and subset yield were not different between patients and healthy donors. A total of 90 million to 120 million sorted cells were examined across all samples, and a strong correlation was observed between cell number per subset and RNA yield. The study compared TCRB repertoires of sorted circulating CD4+ T cell subsets between recently diagnosed type 1 diabetes patients and matched healthy donors. Regulatory and stem cell-like memory subsets were isolated from only 8 patients and roughly eight healthy donors, whereas naive and central memory subsets came from all 30 or so donors. Here is what the overall study found, with its caveats: Type 1 diabetes patients showed a moderate but significant shortening of TCRB CDR3 length in all four CD4+ subsets. Only small numbers of individuals were included in the HLA sub-analyses, which left unresolved whether HLA type had any influence on TCRB rearrangement. The naive, central memory and regulatory TCRB repertoires appeared to resemble one another more closely among patients than among healthy donors. PCR may preferentially amplify shorter templates, but because patient and control samples were amplified and corrected together, any resulting skew would affect both groups equally. Patients with type 1 diabetes made fewer insertions and deleted more nucleotides at VDJ recombination sites, implying thymic rearrangement abnormalities. Because cDNA was sequenced instead of genomic DNA, highly expressing activated cells could be over-represented, though the groups showed no difference in activation or CD3 levels.

Turning to this clone: The clone's antigen remains unknown. No much larger clone exists at a distance of one base, and base qualities are not known.

The entire amount of isolated RNA was reverse transcribed using the High Capacity cDNA Reverse Transcription Kit, so the sequenced TCRB transcripts were expressed ones. Deep immunoSEQ sequencing was performed on naive, central memory and regulatory T cell samples, with an average of roughly 3.6 million total reads per sample. After sorted cells were lysed in RLT buffer, RNA was extracted with DNase-treated RNeasy Micro or Mini kits, with the choice depending on cell number. Each cell subset was processed separately to prevent cross-contamination, with patient and healthy donor samples processed together. TCRB sequences were amplified from cDNA with the immunoSEQ multiplex PCR, producing 87-bp fragments spanning the CDR3 region. The amplicons were sequenced using the Illumina HiSeq platform. Concerning the study's data processing: Synthetic template baselines were used to correct PCR bias computationally, reads within Hamming distance 2 were collapsed together, and singletons that could not be merged were discarded. Reads were aligned against IMGT to assign V, D and J genes, CDR3 length and insertions or deletions at six rearrangement sites. Within each subset, clonotype counts were normalized to the number of sorted cells before true diversity and Gini coefficients were calculated with the tcR R package. Repertoire sharing was quantified using the overlap coefficient calculated on TCRB nucleotide sequences. TCRdb obtained this table from immuneACCESS and retained in-frame rearrangements with V and J assigned. These tables miss some clones; where compared with another copy, unresolved V genes account for less than half of the shortfall, and the remainder is unexplained. V, J and clone size were drawn from that table, and D and trimming were deduced from the DNA. The sample table records about 340,000 clones; roughly a tenth of these occur just once. The ten largest account for around 1% of the sample.

From each donor, a single peripheral blood sample of 100 to 150 mL on average was drawn into heparinised tubes. A BD FACSAria II and a panel including CD45RO, CCR7, CD25, CD127, CD95 and CD27 were used to sort naive, central memory, regulatory and stem cell-like memory CD4+ T cells. Every sorted population had a purity above 95%. PBMCs were isolated right away by Lymphoprep density gradient centrifugation and were stained directly, without culture. To minimize batch effects, samples were stained and sorted in pairs, one healthy donor with one patient per experiment. From the cysteine up to the phenylalanine, the CDR3 has a length of 11 residues. The entry retains the CDR3 DNA only, 33 bases that are in frame from base 1. Trimming removed 2 bases from V and 6 bases from J, leaving 4 bases between the germline ends. CDR1 and CDR2 are drawn from the germline V gene: SGHTA, FQGNSA.

The sequence is built from TRBV7-2 and TRBJ1-1, with no reliable assignment of the D segment. The TCR sequence derives from a man aged 30 to 45 with type 1 diabetes. The source material was central memory CD4+ T cells from blood. DNA sequence: TGTGCCAGCAGCTTACACGCTGAAGCTTTCTTT. The resulting protein is CASSLHAEAFF.